This TCR beta chain originates from a study of blood T cell repertoires in COVID-19. Turning to the study itself: From T cells, B-cell-depleted T cells, or PBMCs came the material, which was cDNA or gDNA.

The trim removed 4 bases at V and 1 base at J, leaving 6 bases unmatched. The CDR3 covers 16 residues. Germline V gene sequence: CDR1 SEHNR, CDR2 FQNEAQ (reference sequence). Methods used by the authors: For nucleated cells, counts were estimated from reference gene primer amplification. Profiling relied on immunoSEQ multiplex PCR, and the TCRdb table lists in-frame clones only, not all of them. V and J calls and clone size are those listed in that table; D and trimming were worked out from the DNA. The table includes roughly 24,000 clones, just over 85% detected once. The sample holds one count of this clone.

This chain links TRBV7-9 with TRBJ2-3; the match to TRBD2 covers 9 bases. The clonotype originates from a man between 70 and 80 years old in a cohort sampled during active COVID-19. The sample comprised peripheral blood. CDR3 sequence: CASSYFSGSGTDTQYF. The CDR3 DNA sequence: TGTGCCAGCAGCTATTTTAGCGGGAGTGGCACAGATACGCAGTATTTT.